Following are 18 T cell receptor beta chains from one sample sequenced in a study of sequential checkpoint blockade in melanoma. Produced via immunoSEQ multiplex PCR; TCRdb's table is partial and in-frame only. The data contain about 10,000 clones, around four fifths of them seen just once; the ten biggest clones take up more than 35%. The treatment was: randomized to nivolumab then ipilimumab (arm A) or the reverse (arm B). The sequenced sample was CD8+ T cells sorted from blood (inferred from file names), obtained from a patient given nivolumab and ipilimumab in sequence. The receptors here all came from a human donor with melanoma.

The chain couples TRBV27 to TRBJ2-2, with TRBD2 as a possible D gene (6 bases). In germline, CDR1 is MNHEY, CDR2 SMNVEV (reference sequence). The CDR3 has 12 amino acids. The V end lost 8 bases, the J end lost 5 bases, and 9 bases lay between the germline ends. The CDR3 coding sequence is TGTGCCAGCCTGGGGAGGACCGGGGAGCTGTTTTTT. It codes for CASLGRTGELFF.

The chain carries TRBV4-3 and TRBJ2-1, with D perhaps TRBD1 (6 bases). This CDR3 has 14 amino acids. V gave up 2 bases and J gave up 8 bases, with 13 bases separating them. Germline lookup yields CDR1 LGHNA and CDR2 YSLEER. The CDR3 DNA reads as TGCGCCAGCAGCCAAAGGGGTGGACAGCATGAGCAGTTCTTC. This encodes CASSQRGGQHEQFF.

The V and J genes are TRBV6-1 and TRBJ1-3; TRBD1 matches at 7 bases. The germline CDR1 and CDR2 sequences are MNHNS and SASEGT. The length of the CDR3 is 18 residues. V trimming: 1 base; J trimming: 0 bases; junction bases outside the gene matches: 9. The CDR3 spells CASSEGRWDSFSGNTIYF. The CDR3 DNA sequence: TGTGCCAGCAGTGAAGGCAGGTGGGACAGCTTCTCTGGAAACACCATATATTTT.

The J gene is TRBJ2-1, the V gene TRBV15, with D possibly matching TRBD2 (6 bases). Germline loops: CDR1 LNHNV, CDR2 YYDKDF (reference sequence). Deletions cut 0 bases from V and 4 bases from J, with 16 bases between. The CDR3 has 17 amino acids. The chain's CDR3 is CATSRDSGTVPYNEQFF. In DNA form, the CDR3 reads TGTGCCACCAGCAGAGATTCGGGGACTGTTCCTTACAATGAGCAGTTCTTC.

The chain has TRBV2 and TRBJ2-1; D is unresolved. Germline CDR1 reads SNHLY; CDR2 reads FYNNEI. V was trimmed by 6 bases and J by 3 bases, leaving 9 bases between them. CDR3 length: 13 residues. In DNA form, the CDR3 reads TGTGCCAGCAGACAGCCAAACTACAATGAGCAGTTCTTC. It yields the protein CASRQPNYNEQFF.

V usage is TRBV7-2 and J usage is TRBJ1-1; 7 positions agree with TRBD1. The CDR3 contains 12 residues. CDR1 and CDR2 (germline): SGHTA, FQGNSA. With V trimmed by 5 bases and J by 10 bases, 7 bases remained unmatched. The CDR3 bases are TGTGCCAGCAGCCAGGGGGGAAGCGGAGCTTTCTTT. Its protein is CASSQGGSGAFF.

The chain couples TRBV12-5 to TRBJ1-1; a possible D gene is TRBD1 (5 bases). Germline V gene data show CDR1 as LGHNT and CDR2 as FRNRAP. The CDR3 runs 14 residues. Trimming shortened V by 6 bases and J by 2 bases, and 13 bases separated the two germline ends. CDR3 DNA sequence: TGTGCTAGTGGATCCCGACAGACAAACACTGAAGCTTTCTTT. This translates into CASGSRQTNTEAFF.

The DNA of the CDR3 is TGTGCCAGCAGCCAAGTGGGGGGGCCCACTGAAGCTTTCTTT. Amino acids: CASSQVGGPTEAFF. The chain couples TRBV14 to TRBJ1-1; a possible D gene is TRBD1 (6 bases). Germline CDR1 and CDR2: SGHDN and FVKESK. This CDR3 comprises 14 residues. V was clipped by 1 base and J by 4 bases, with 10 bases between them.

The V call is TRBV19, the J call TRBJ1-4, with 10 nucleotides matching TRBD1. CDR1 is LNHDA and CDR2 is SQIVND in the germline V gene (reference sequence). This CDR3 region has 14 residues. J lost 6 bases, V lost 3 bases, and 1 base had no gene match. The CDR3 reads CASSMGQGYEKLFF. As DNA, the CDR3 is TGTGCCAGTAGTATGGGACAGGGGTATGAAAAACTGTTTTTT. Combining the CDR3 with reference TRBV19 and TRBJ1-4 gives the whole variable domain DGGITQSPKYLFRKEGQNVTLSCEQNLNHDAMYWYRQDPGQGLRLIYYSQIVNDFQKGDIAEGYSVSREKKESFPLTVTSAQKNPTAFYLCASSMGQGYEKLFFGSGTQLSVL.

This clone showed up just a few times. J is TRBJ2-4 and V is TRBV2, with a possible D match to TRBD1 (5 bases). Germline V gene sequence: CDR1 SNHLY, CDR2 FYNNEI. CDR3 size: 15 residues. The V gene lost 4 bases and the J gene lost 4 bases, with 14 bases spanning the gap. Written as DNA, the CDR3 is TGTGCCAGCAGTGGGCTAGGACATTTAAAAAACATTCAGTACTTC. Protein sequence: CASSGLGHLKNIQYF.

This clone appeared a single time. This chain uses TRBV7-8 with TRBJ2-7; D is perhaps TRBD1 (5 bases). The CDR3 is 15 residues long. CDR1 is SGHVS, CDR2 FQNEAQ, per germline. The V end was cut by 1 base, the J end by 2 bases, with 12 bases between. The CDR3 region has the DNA TGTGCCAGCAGCTTAGGGTCAGGGTCTACCTACGAGCAGTACTTC. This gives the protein CASSLGSGSTYEQYF. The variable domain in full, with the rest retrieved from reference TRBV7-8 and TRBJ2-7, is GAGVSQSPRYKVAKRGQDVALRCDPISGHVSLFWYQQALGQGPEFLTYFQNEAQLDKSGLPSDRFFAERPEGSVSTLKIQRTQQEDSAVYLCASSLGSGSTYEQYFGPGTRLTVT.

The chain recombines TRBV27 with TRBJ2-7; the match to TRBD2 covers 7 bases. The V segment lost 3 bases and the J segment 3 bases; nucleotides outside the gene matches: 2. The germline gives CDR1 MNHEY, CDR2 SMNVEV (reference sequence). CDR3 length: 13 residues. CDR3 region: CASSFGGGYEQYF. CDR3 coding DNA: TGTGCCAGCAGTTTCGGCGGGGGCTACGAGCAGTACTTC.

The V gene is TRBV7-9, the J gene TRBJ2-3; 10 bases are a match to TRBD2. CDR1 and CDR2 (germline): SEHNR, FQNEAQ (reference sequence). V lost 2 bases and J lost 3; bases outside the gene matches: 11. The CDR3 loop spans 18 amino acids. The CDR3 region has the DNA TGTGCCAGCAGCTTAAATTGGGCTAGCGGGGGTGGAACAGATACGCAGTATTTT. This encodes CASSLNWASGGGTDTQYF.

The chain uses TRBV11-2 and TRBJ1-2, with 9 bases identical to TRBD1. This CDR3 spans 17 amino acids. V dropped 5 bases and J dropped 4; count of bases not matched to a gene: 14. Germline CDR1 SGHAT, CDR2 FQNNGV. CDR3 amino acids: CASSADPGTGSFYGYTF. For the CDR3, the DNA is TGTGCCAGCAGCGCAGACCCCGGGACAGGGTCCTTCTATGGCTACACCTTC.

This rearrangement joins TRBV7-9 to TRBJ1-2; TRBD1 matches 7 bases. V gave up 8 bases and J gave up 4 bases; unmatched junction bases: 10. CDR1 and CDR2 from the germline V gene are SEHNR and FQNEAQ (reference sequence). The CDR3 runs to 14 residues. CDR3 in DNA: TGTGCCAGCGCGTCCGGACAGGCACTCTATGGCTACACCTTC. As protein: CASASGQALYGYTF.

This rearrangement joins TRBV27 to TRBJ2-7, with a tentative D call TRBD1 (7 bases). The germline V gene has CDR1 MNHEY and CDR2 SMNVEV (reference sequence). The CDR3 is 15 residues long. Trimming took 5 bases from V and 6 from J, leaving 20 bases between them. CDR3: CASSPLPGAGGEQYF. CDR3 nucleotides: TGTGCCAGCAGTCCTCTCCCGGGGGCAGGGGGCGAGCAGTACTTC.

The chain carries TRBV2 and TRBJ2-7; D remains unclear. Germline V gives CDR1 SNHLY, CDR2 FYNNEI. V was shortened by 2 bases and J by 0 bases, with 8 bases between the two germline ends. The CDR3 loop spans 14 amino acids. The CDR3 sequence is CASSELRSSYEQYF. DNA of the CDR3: TGTGCCAGCAGTGAATTGCGTTCCTCCTACGAGCAGTACTTC.

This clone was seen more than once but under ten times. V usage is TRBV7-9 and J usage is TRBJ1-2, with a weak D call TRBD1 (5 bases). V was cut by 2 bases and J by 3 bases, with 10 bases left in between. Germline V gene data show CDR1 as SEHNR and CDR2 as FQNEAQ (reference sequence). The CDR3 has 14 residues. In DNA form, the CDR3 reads TGTGCCAGCAGCTTATTGCCAGGGTACTATGGCTACACCTTC. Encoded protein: CASSLLPGYYGYTF.